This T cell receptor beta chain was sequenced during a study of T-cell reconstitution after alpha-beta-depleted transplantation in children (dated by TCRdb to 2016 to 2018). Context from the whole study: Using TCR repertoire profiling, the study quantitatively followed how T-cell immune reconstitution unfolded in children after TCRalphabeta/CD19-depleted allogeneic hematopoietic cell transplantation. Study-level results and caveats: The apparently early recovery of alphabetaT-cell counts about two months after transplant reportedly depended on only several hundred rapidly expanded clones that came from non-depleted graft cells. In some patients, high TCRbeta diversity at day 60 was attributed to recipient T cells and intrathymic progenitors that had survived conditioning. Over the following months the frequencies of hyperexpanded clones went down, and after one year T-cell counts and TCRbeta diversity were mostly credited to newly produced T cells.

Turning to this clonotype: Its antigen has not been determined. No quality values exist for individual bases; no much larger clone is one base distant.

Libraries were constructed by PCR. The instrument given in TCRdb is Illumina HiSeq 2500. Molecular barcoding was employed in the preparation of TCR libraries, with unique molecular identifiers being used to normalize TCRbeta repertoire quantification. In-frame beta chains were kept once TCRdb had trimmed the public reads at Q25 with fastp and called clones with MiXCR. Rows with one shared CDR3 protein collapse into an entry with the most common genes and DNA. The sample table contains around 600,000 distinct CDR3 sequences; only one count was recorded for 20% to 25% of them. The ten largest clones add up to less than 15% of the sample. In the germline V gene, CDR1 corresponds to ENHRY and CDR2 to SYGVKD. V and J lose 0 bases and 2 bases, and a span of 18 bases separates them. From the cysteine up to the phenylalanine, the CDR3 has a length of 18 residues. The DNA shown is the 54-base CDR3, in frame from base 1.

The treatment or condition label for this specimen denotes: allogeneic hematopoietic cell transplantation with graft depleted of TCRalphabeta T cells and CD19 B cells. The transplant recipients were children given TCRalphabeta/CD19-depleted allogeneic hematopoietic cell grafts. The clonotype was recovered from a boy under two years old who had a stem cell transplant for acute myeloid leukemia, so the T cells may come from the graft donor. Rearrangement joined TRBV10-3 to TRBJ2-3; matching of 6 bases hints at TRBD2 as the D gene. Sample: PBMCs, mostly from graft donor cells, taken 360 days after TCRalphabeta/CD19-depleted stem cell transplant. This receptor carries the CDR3 CAISESYLEGTLTDTQYF. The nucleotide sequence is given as TGTGCCATCAGTGAGTCCTACCTGGAGGGGACTCTCACAGATACGCAGTATTTT.